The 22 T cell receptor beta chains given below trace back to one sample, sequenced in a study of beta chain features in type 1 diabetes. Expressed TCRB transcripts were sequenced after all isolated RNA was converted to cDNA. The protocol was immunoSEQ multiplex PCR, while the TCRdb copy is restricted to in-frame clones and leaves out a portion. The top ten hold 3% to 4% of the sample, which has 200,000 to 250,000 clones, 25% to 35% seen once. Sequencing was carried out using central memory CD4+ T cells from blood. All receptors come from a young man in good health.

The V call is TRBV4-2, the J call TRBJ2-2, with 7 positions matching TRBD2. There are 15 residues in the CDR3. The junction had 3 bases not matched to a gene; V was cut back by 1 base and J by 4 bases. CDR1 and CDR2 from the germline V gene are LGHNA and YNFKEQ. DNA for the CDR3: TGTGCCAGCAGCCAAGGGGAGGGGATCACCGGGGAGCTGTTTTTT. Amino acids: CASSQGEGITGELFF.

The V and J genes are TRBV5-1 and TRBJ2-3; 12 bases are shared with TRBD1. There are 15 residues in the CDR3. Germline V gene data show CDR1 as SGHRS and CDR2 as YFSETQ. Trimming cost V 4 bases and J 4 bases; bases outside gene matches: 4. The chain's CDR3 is CASSPGQGASDTQYF. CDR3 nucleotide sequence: TGCGCCAGCAGCCCGGGACAGGGGGCCTCAGATACGCAGTATTTT.

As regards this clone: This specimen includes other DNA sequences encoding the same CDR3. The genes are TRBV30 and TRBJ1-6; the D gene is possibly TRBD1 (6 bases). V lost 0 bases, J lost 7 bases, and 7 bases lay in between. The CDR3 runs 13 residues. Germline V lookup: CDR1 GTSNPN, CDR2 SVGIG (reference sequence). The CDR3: CAWSVQGNSPLHF. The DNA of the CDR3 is TGTGCCTGGAGTGTACAGGGAAATTCACCCCTCCACTTT.

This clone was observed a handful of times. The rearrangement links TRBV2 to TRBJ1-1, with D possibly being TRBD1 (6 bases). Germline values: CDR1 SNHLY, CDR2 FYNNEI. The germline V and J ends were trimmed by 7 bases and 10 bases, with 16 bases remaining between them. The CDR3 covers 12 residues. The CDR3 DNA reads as TGTGCCAGCACCCAAAGGGGGTTATTAGCTTTCTTT. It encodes CASTQRGLLAFF.

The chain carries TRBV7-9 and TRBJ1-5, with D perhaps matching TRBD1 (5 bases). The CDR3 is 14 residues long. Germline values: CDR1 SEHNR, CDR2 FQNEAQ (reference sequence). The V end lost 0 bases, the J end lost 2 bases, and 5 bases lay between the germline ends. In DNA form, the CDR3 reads TGTGCCAGCAGCTTAGCAGGGGGCAATCAGCCCCAGCATTTT. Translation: CASSLAGGNQPQHF.

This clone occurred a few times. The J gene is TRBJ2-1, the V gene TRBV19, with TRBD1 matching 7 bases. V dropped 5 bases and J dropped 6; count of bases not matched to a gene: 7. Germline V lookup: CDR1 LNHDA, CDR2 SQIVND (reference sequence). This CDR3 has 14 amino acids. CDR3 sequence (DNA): TGTGCCAGTAGTTTCACTCGGGACAGCAATGAGCAGTTCTTC. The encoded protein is CASSFTRDSNEQFF. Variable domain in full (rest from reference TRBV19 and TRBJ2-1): DGGITQSPKYLFRKEGQNVTLSCEQNLNHDAMYWYRQDPGQGLRLIYYSQIVNDFQKGDIAEGYSVSREKKESFPLTVTSAQKNPTAFYLCASSFTRDSNEQFFGPGTRLTVL.

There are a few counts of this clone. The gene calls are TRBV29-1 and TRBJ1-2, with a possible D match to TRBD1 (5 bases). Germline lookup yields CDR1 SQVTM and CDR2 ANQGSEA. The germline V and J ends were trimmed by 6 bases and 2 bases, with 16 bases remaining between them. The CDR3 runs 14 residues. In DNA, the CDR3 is TGCAGCGTCACCGCAGGGTCCGGAAACTATGGCTACACCTTC. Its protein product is CSVTAGSGNYGYTF.

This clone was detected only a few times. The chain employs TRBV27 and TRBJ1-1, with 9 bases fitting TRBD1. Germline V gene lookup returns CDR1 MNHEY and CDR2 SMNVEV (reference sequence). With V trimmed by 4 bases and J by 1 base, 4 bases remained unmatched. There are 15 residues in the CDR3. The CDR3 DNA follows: TGTGCCAGCAGTTCCCGGGGACAGGGGAACACTGAAGCTTTCTTT. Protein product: CASSSRGQGNTEAFF.

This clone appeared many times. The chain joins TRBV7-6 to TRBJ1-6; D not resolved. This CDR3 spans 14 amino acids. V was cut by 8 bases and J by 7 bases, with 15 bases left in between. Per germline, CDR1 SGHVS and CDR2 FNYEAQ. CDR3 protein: CASGLGGENSPLHF. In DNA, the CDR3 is TGTGCCAGCGGTTTAGGTGGGGAGAATTCACCCCTCCACTTT.

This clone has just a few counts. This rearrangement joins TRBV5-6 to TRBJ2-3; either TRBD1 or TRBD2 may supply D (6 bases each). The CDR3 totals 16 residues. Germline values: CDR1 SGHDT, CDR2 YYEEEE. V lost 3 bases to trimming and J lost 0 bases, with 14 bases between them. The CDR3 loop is CASSSSGARSTDTQYF. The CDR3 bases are TGTGCCAGCAGCTCCTCGGGGGCGCGGAGCACAGATACGCAGTATTTT.

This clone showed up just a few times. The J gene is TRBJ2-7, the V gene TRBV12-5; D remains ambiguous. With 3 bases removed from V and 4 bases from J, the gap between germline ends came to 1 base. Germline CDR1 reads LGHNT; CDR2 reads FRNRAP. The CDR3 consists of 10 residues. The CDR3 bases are TGTGCTAGTGGTTTATACGAGCAGTACTTC. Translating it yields CASGLYEQYF.

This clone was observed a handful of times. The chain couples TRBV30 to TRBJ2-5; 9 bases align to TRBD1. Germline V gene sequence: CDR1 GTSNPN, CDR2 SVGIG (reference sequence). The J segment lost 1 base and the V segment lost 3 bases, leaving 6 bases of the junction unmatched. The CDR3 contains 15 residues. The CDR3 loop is CAWRQGTGSQETQYF. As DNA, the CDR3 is TGTGCCTGGAGACAGGGGACAGGGAGCCAAGAGACCCAGTACTTC. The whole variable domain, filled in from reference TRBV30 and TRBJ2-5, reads SQTIHQWPATLVQPVGSPLSLECTVEGTSNPNLYWYRQAAGRGLQLLFYSVGIGQISSEVPQNLSASRPQDRQFILSSKKLLLSDSGFYLCAWRQGTGSQETQYFGPGTRLLVL.

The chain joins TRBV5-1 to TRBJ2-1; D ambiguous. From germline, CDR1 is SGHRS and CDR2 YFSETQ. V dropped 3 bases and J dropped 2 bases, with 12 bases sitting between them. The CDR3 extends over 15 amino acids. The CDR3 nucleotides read TGCGCCAGCAGCTCGGGTGATGTCGCCTACAATGAGCAGTTCTTC. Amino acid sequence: CASSSGDVAYNEQFF.

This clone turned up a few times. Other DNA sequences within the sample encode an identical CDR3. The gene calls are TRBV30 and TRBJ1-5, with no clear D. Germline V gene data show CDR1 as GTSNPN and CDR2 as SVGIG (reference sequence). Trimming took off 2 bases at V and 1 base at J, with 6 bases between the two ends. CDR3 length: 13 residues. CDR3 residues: CAWSLDSNQPQHF. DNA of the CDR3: TGTGCCTGGAGTTTGGACAGCAATCAGCCCCAGCATTTT. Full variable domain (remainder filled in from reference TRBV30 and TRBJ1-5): SQTIHQWPATLVQPVGSPLSLECTVEGTSNPNLYWYRQAAGRGLQLLFYSVGIGQISSEVPQNLSASRPQDRQFILSSKKLLLSDSGFYLCAWSLDSNQPQHFGDGTRLSIL.

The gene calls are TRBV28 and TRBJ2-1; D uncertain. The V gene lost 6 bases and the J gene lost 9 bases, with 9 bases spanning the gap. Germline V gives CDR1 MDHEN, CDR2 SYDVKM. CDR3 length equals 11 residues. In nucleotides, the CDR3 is TGTGCCAGCAGACAAATCCGTGAGCAGTTCTTC. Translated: CASRQIREQFF.

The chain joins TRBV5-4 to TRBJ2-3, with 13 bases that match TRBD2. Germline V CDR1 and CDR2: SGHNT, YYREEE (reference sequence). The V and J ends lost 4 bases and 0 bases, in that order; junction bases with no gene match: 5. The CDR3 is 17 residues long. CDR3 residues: CASSVGTSGASTDTQYF. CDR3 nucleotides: TGTGCCAGCAGCGTCGGGACTAGCGGGGCTAGCACAGATACGCAGTATTTT.

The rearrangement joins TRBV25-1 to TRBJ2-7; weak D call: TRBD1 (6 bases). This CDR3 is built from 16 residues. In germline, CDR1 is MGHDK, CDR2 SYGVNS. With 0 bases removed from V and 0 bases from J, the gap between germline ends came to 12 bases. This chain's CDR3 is CASSEYRGQASYEQYF. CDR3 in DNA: TGTGCCAGCAGTGAATACAGGGGACAAGCCTCCTACGAGCAGTACTTC.

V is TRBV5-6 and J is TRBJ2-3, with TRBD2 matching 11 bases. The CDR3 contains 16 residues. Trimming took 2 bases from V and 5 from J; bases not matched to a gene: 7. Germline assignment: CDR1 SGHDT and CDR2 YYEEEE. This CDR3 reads CASSFLSGGAKDTQYF. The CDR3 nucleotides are TGTGCCAGCAGCTTCCTTAGCGGGGGGGCCAAAGATACGCAGTATTTT.

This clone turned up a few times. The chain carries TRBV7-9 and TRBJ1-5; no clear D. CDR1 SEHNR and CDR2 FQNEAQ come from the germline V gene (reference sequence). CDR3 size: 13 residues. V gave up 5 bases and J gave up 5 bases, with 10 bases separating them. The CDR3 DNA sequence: TGTGCCAGCAGCCTAAACCAAGATCAGCCCCAGCATTTT. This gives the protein CASSLNQDQPQHF.

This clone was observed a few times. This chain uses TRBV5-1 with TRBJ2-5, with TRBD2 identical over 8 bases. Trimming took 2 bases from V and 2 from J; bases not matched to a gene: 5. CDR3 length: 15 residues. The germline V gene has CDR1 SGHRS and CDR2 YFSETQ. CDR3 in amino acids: CASSFDIAGQETQYF. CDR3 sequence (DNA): TGCGCCAGCAGCTTCGATATAGCGGGACAAGAGACCCAGTACTTC.

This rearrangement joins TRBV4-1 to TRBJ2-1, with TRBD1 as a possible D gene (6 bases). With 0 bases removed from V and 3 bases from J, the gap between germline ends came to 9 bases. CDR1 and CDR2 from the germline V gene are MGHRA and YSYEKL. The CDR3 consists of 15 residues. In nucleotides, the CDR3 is TGCGCCAGCAGCCAAGACGGGACAAACTACAATGAGCAGTTCTTC. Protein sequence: CASSQDGTNYNEQFF.

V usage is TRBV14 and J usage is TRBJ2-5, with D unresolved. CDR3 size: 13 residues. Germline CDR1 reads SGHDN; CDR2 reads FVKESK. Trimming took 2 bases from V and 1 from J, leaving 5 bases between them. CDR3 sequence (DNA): TGTGCCAGCAGCCAATTACTCCAAGAGACCCAGTACTTC. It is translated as CASSQLLQETQYF. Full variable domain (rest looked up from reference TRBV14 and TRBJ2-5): EAGVTQFPSHSVIEKGQTVTLRCDPISGHDNLYWYRRVMGKEIKFLLHFVKESKQDESGMPNNRFLAERTGGTYSTLKVQPAELEDSGVYFCASSQLLQETQYFGPGTRLLVL.